The 30 T cell receptor beta chains presented below share a single source sample, sequenced in a study of cytomegalovirus exposure and HLA in healthy donors. The study ran its PCR with 60 Vbeta and 13 Jbeta primers. Generated by immunoSEQ multiplex PCR, the TCRdb table keeps only in-frame clones and is missing some. The sample contains about 130,000 clones, approximately 74% of which appear only once. The specimen sequenced was PBMCs. Every receptor here comes from a man aged 40-49 years in good health and CMV-seropositive.

The chain combines TRBV28 with TRBJ2-1, with 12 bases that match TRBD2. Germline values: CDR1 MDHEN, CDR2 SYDVKM. Unmatched junction bases numbered 4, after V lost 5 bases and J lost 2 bases. The CDR3 is made up of 16 amino acids. The CDR3 DNA follows: TGTGCCAGCAGTGCCAGACTAGCGGGGGCCTACAATGAGCAGTTCTTC. Translated: CASSARLAGAYNEQFF.

CDR3 in DNA: TGTGCCAGCAGCTTAGTTACTAGCGGGAATCCCGGGGAGCTGTTTTTT. Translated: CASSLVTSGNPGELFF. This sequence joins TRBV7-9 and TRBJ2-2; 10 positions match TRBD2. CDR3 length: 16 residues. Germline CDR1 reads SEHNR; CDR2 reads FQNEAQ (reference sequence). V gave up 1 base and J gave up 6 bases; unmatched junction bases: 5. Drawing the rest from reference TRBV7-9 and TRBJ2-2, the complete variable domain is DTGVSQNPRHKITKRGQNVTFRCDPISEHNRLYWYRQTLGQGPEFLTYFQNEAQLEKSRLLSDRFSAERPKGSFSTLEIQRTEQGDSAMYLCASSLVTSGNPGELFFGEGSRLTVL.

This clone was found a few times. The chain uses TRBV28 and TRBJ2-5; D gene ambiguous. Trimming cost V 10 bases and J 4 bases, with 16 bases left between them. The CDR3 runs 13 residues. Germline V lookup: CDR1 MDHEN, CDR2 SYDVKM. In DNA, the CDR3 is TGTGCCATTAGCACTCCAGCTCGAGAGACCCAGTACTTC. Protein product: CAISTPARETQYF.

The chain combines TRBV28 with TRBJ1-1; maybe TRBD1 (6 bases). Germline V gene sequence: CDR1 MDHEN, CDR2 SYDVKM. V lost 1 base, J lost 2 bases, and 20 bases lay in between. The CDR3 contains 18 residues. The CDR3 bases are TGTGCCAGCAGTTTATATTGGGGGTCGGGACAAAAAAACACTGAAGCTTTCTTT. Its protein is CASSLYWGSGQKNTEAFF.

The chain couples TRBV10-3 to TRBJ2-7; D gene uncertain. Germline assignment: CDR1 ENHRY and CDR2 SYGVKD. Trimming took 2 bases from V and 0 from J, leaving 5 bases between them. The CDR3 is 13 residues long. This chain's CDR3 is CAISERVSYEQYF. In DNA form, the CDR3 reads TGTGCCATCAGTGAGCGGGTCTCCTACGAGCAGTACTTC.

This clone was observed a few times. CDR3: CAIPKGQVNTGELFF. CDR3 sequence (DNA): TGTGCCATTCCGAAGGGGCAGGTGAACACCGGGGAGCTGTTTTTT. V and J are TRBV10-3 and TRBJ2-2; weak D call: TRBD1 (5 bases). The CDR3 length is 15 residues. Trimming cost V 9 bases and J 1 base, with 15 bases left between them. CDR1 ENHRY and CDR2 SYGVKD come from the germline V gene.

The J gene is TRBJ2-7, the V gene TRBV25-1; 7 nucleotides align to TRBD1. V was clipped by 7 bases and J by 2 bases; unmatched bases: 8. Germline CDR1 is MGHDK and CDR2 is SYGVNS. There are 14 residues in the CDR3. The CDR3 protein is CASNGQERPYEQYF. The DNA for the CDR3 is TGTGCCAGCAACGGACAGGAAAGGCCCTACGAGCAGTACTTC.

The chain recombines TRBV15 with TRBJ2-7; 9 nucleotides align to TRBD1. CDR1 is LNHNV, CDR2 YYDKDF, per germline (reference sequence). The ends lost 5 bases at V and 5 bases at J; junction bases unmatched: 7. There are 14 residues in the CDR3. CDR3 region: CATSPRDRVHEQYF. Here the CDR3 DNA reads TGTGCCACCAGCCCCCGGGACAGGGTACACGAGCAGTACTTC.

V is TRBV5-6 and J is TRBJ2-7; TRBD2 agrees at 8 bases. V trimming: 5 bases; J trimming: 1 base; junction bases outside the gene matches: 11. This CDR3 comprises 16 residues. Germline lookup yields CDR1 SGHDT and CDR2 YYEEEE. CDR3 region: CASREPGGGGSYEQYF. DNA of the CDR3: TGTGCCAGCAGAGAGCCCGGCGGCGGGGGGTCCTACGAGCAGTACTTC. The whole variable domain, filled in from reference TRBV5-6 and TRBJ2-7, reads DAGVTQSPTHLIKTRGQQVTLRCSPKSGHDTVSWYQQALGQGPQFIFQYYEEEERQRGNFPDRFSGHQFPNYSSELNVNALLLGDSALYLCASREPGGGGSYEQYFGPGTRLTVT.

A word on this clone: Sequence at one end of the junction differs from germline and may be a read error. The chain joins TRBV6-5 to TRBJ2-7, with 11 bases aligning to TRBD2. Germline CDR1 and CDR2: MNHEY and SVGAGI. The CDR3 is 14 residues long. In nucleotides, the CDR3 is TGTGCCAGCCGTTATAGCGGGAGGGGTTACGAGCAGTACTTC. Protein product: CASRYSGRGYEQYF.

The V gene is TRBV5-8, the J gene TRBJ2-3, with D possibly matching TRBD2 (6 bases). This CDR3 region has 15 residues. CDR1 and CDR2 (germline): SGHTS, YDEGEE. Between the trimmed V and J ends, which lost 2 bases and 2 bases, there was a span of 12 bases. This chain's CDR3 is CASSFGLLHTDTQYF. The CDR3 region has the DNA TGTGCCAGCAGCTTCGGACTACTGCACACAGATACGCAGTATTTT.

The sample holds a few counts of this clone. The CDR3 is CASSPRGYGYTF. The CDR3 DNA follows: TGCGCCAGCAGCCCCAGGGGATATGGCTACACCTTC. The chain has TRBV5-1 and TRBJ1-2, with D possibly being TRBD1 (6 bases). The germline V gene has CDR1 SGHRS and CDR2 YFSETQ. Between the trimmed V and J ends, which lost 4 bases and 5 bases, there was a span of 9 bases. The CDR3 spans 12 residues.

The chain combines TRBV7-2 with TRBJ1-2; D gene unclear. Germline V CDR1 and CDR2: SGHTA, FQGNSA. Deletions cut 5 bases from V and 0 bases from J, with 10 bases between. There are 14 residues in the CDR3. CDR3 in amino acids: CASSDYSANYGYTF. The DNA for the CDR3 is TGTGCCAGCAGCGACTACAGTGCTAACTATGGCTACACCTTC.

This clone has just one count. This rearrangement joins TRBV15 to TRBJ2-1; TRBD2 might be the D (7 bases). The CDR3 has 20 amino acids. Germline-derived CDR1 and CDR2 are LNHNV and YYDKDF (reference sequence). V dropped 1 base and J dropped 5 bases, with 27 bases sitting between them. CDR3 nucleotide sequence: TGTGCCACCAGCAGAGCCCGAGGGGGGCCGGGGGGAGGGAGGGACAATGAGCAGTTCTTC. Translation: CATSRARGGPGGGRDNEQFF.

This rearrangement joins TRBV2 to TRBJ2-2; D may be TRBD1 (5 bases). The germline V gene has CDR1 SNHLY and CDR2 FYNNEI. This CDR3 comprises 14 residues. Trimming shortened V by 3 bases and J by 1 base, and 6 bases separated the two germline ends. The CDR3 DNA follows: TGTGCCAGCAGTGACGACAGGAACACCGGGGAGCTGTTTTTT. Its translation: CASSDDRNTGELFF.

The V and J genes are TRBV7-8 and TRBJ1-4; 10 positions match TRBD1. V lost 8 bases and J lost 2; bases outside the gene matches: 14. Germline CDR1 reads SGHVS; CDR2 reads FQNEAQ. The CDR3 has 18 amino acids. The CDR3 DNA reads as TGTGCCAGCTGGAAGGGACAGGGGATCTTCCTGACTAATGAAAAACTGTTTTTT. This codes for CASWKGQGIFLTNEKLFF.

The chain has TRBV6-1 and TRBJ1-5; a possible D gene is TRBD1 (6 bases). The CDR3 consists of 15 residues. The V gene's germline CDR1 is MNHNS and CDR2 SASEGT. With 5 bases removed from V and 6 bases from J, the gap between germline ends came to 17 bases. The CDR3 loop is CASSPWDKSGQPQHF. The CDR3 DNA is TGTGCCAGCAGTCCGTGGGACAAATCTGGTCAGCCCCAGCATTTT.

The CDR3 bases are TGTGCCAGCAGTACCGCGGGACAGGGGGGACTCTACGAGCAGTACTTC. Translating it yields CASSTAGQGGLYEQYF. V is TRBV28 and J is TRBJ2-7; 11 bases fit TRBD1. Per germline, CDR1 MDHEN and CDR2 SYDVKM. This CDR3 is 16 amino acids long. V was clipped by 5 bases and J by 3 bases; unmatched bases: 9.

This clone was recorded a few times. V gene TRBV6-5 combines with J gene TRBJ2-7; maybe TRBD2 (5 bases). Trimming took 6 bases from V and 2 from J, leaving 11 bases between them. Germline V gives CDR1 MNHEY, CDR2 SVGAGI. The CDR3 has 13 residues. CDR3 sequence (DNA): TGTGCCAGCAGAAGAGGGATTGCCTACGAGCAGTACTTC. Protein: CASRRGIAYEQYF.

The rearrangement links TRBV2 to TRBJ2-1; the match to TRBD1 covers 12 bases. The CDR3 has 15 amino acids. Germline lookup yields CDR1 SNHLY and CDR2 FYNNEI. Unmatched junction bases numbered 6, after V lost 5 bases and J lost 7 bases. CDR3 in DNA: TGTGCCAGCAGTTACCGGGACAGGGGGCTGAATGAGCAGTTCTTC. Protein product: CASSYRDRGLNEQFF.

As DNA, the CDR3 is TGTGCCAGCAGTCTCAGCGGGAGGGCCTTAGATACGCAGTATTTT. Protein sequence: CASSLSGRALDTQYF. The J gene is TRBJ2-3, the V gene TRBV9; 10 nucleotides line up with TRBD2. V was clipped by 5 bases and J by 5 bases; unmatched bases: 8. The CDR3 runs to 15 residues. Germline V gives CDR1 SGDLS, CDR2 YYNGEE.

Comment on this clone: The same CDR3 is also encoded by other DNA sequences in this sample. The V gene is TRBV9, the J gene TRBJ2-7, with 9 bases fitting TRBD1. The V and J ends lost 3 bases and 4 bases, in that order; junction bases with no gene match: 5. This CDR3 is built from 14 residues. Germline loops: CDR1 SGDLS, CDR2 YYNGEE. The CDR3 DNA reads TGTGCCAGCAGCGGGGACAGGGAAGGGTACGAGCAGTACTTC. Protein: CASSGDREGYEQYF.

The rearrangement uses TRBV27 and TRBJ2-5; 7 bases align to TRBD2. The V gene end was trimmed by 5 bases and the J gene end by 5 bases; junction bases not matched to a gene: 5. This CDR3 has 13 residues. In germline, CDR1 is MNHEY, CDR2 SMNVEV (reference sequence). In DNA form, the CDR3 reads TGTGCCAGCAGTCCCTTAGCGGGTGAGACCCAGTACTTC. It codes for CASSPLAGETQYF.

This sequence joins TRBV27 and TRBJ2-7; 13 bases align to TRBD2. V was clipped by 5 bases and J by 9 bases; unmatched bases: 10. Germline V gene lookup returns CDR1 MNHEY and CDR2 SMNVEV (reference sequence). The CDR3 covers 15 residues. The CDR3 DNA sequence: TGTGCCAGCAGTCTGGGACTAGCGGGAAGAGGACGGCAGTACTTC. The encoded protein is CASSLGLAGRGRQYF.

V is TRBV10-2 and J is TRBJ1-2, with unresolved D. The CDR3 runs to 13 residues. Germline values: CDR1 WSHSY, CDR2 SAAADI. Trimming shortened V by 0 bases and J by 3 bases, and 5 bases separated the two germline ends. The CDR3 region is CASSESPYYGYTF. CDR3 coding DNA: TGCGCCAGCAGTGAGTCCCCGTACTATGGCTACACCTTC.

This clone was picked up one time. The junction departs from the called germline gene at one end, perhaps through a read error. V usage is TRBV7-9 and J usage is TRBJ1-2, with D unresolved. The germline V gene has CDR1 SEHNR and CDR2 FQNEAQ (reference sequence). The CDR3 has 12 residues. CDR3: CSSSLDYSGYTF. Written as DNA, the CDR3 is TGTTCCAGCAGCTTAGATTATAGTGGCTACACCTTC. Variable domain in full (rest from reference TRBV7-9 and TRBJ1-2): DTGVSQNPRHKITKRGQNVTFRCDPISEHNRLYWYRQTLGQGPEFLTYFQNEAQLEKSRLLSDRFSAERPKGSFSTLEIQRTEQGDSAMYLCSSSLDYSGYTFGSGTRLTVV.

The chain links TRBV6-1 to TRBJ1-5; 7 nucleotides match TRBD1. The germline gives CDR1 MNHNS, CDR2 SASEGT. V gave up 10 bases and J gave up 4 bases; unmatched junction bases: 4. There are 12 residues in the CDR3. CDR3 DNA sequence: TGTGCCACCAAGACAGGGAATCAGCCCCAGCATTTT. This gives the protein CATKTGNQPQHF.

This chain links TRBV20-1 with TRBJ2-5; unclear D gene. The V and J ends lost 2 bases and 5 bases respectively, with 3 bases between them. CDR1 is DFQATT and CDR2 is SNEGSKA in the germline V gene (reference sequence). The CDR3 totals 10 residues. The CDR3 DNA reads as TGCAGTGCTAGAACTGAGACCCAGTACTTC. Encoded protein: CSARTETQYF.

The CDR3 sequence is CSVENPTGLGETQYF. CDR3 sequence (DNA): TGCAGCGTTGAAAACCCGACAGGGTTAGGGGAGACCCAGTACTTC. V gene TRBV29-1 combines with J gene TRBJ2-5, with TRBD1 matching over 7 bases. V trimming: 2 bases; J trimming: 5 bases; junction bases outside the gene matches: 11. Germline V CDR1 and CDR2: SQVTM, ANQGSEA. The CDR3 length is 15 residues.

The chain combines TRBV6-1 with TRBJ2-7; TRBD1 might be the D (5 bases). Trimming removed 2 bases at V and 0 bases at J, with 8 bases between. CDR1 is MNHNS, CDR2 SASEGT, per germline. This CDR3 contains 14 residues. This CDR3 is CASSEQGSSYEQYF. In DNA, the CDR3 is TGTGCCAGCAGTGAACAGGGCTCCTCCTACGAGCAGTACTTC.